A single sample is the source of the 25 T cell receptor beta chains below, sequenced in a study of shared clonotypes between healthy human individuals. Clones were read by immunoSEQ multiplex PCR, and TCRdb kept only the in-frame ones, dropping some. The sample has 2 million to 2.5 million clones; about 94% are singletons. The sample comprised naive CD4+ T cells sorted from blood. Specified subset: CD45RA+ positively selected. Every receptor here comes from a man between 18 and 35 years old in good health.

Details on this clone: The sample holds other DNA sequences that translate to the same CDR3. V is TRBV15 and J is TRBJ1-3; D is unresolved. Germline assignment: CDR1 LNHNV and CDR2 YYDKDF (reference sequence). V shed 0 bases and J shed 2 bases, with 8 bases lying between them. The CDR3 contains 15 residues. In DNA, the CDR3 is TGTGCCACCAGCAGAGATCGGGGAGCTGGAAACACCATATATTTT. It is translated as CATSRDRGAGNTIYF.

The chain links TRBV11-2 to TRBJ2-1, with TRBD2 matching 15 bases. V shed 5 bases and J 10 bases; nucleotides not matched to a gene: 15. The CDR3 has 18 amino acids. Germline CDR1 and CDR2: SGHAT and FQNNGV. The CDR3 loop reads CASSRSLGTSGGRGEQFF. The DNA for the CDR3 is TGTGCCAGCAGCCGAAGCCTCGGGACTAGCGGGGGGAGAGGGGAGCAGTTCTTC.

The chain has TRBV6-5 and TRBJ2-2; D unclear. V was cut by 2 bases and J by 4 bases, with 8 bases left in between. There are 14 residues in the CDR3. The germline CDR1 and CDR2 sequences are MNHEY and SVGAGI. CDR3 protein: CASSYKGLTGELFF. CDR3 nucleotides: TGTGCCAGCAGTTACAAAGGGCTCACCGGGGAGCTGTTTTTT.

This chain uses TRBV30 with TRBJ1-2; D is possibly TRBD1 (5 bases). This CDR3 contains 13 residues. V was shortened by 5 bases and J by 6 bases, with 16 bases between the two germline ends. Germline V lookup: CDR1 GTSNPN, CDR2 SVGIG (reference sequence). The CDR3 nucleotides read TGTGCCTGGGACGGGACTGGCTTTGATGGCTACACCTTC. This sequence encodes CAWDGTGFDGYTF.

This rearrangement joins TRBV5-1 to TRBJ2-3, with 7 bases matching TRBD2. Trimming removed 5 bases from V and 4 bases from J; junction bases left unmatched: 7. Germline V gene lookup returns CDR1 SGHRS and CDR2 YFSETQ. The CDR3 totals 14 residues. CDR3 residues: CASRVGGSSDTQYF. CDR3 DNA sequence: TGCGCCAGCAGGGTCGGCGGGAGTTCAGATACGCAGTATTTT.

J is TRBJ2-7 and V is TRBV6-4; possibly TRBD2 for D (6 bases). Germline lookup yields CDR1 MRHNA and CDR2 SNTAGT. The CDR3 is made up of 13 amino acids. Trimming took 8 bases from V and 1 from J, leaving 12 bases between them. The CDR3, as DNA: TGTGCCAGCCCCCGGGACTCATCCTACGAGCAGTACTTC. This translates into CASPRDSSYEQYF.

This clone was seen a single time. V and J are TRBV4-2 and TRBJ2-1; possible D gene TRBD2, 6 bases. Germline CDR1 LGHNA, CDR2 YNFKEQ. This CDR3 contains 17 residues. V gave up 0 bases and J gave up 0 bases, with 12 bases separating them. The CDR3 is CASSQDLSGSSYNEQFF. The DNA for the CDR3 is TGTGCCAGCAGCCAAGATCTTAGCGGAAGCTCCTACAATGAGCAGTTCTTC.

This clone appeared a single time. The chain recombines TRBV28 with TRBJ1-5, with TRBD1 matching 9 bases. The ends lost 5 bases at V and 4 bases at J; junction bases unmatched: 6. Germline V gene sequence: CDR1 MDHEN, CDR2 SYDVKM. The CDR3 extends over 15 amino acids. This CDR3 reads CASSNSGTGNQPQHF. In nucleotides, the CDR3 is TGTGCCAGCAGTAACTCCGGGACAGGGAATCAGCCCCAGCATTTT.

CDR3 sequence reads: CASSQTEQGDTEAFF. The CDR3 nucleotides read TGCGCCAGCAGCCAAACTGAACAGGGTGACACTGAAGCTTTCTTT. The rearrangement joins TRBV4-1 to TRBJ1-1; weak D call: TRBD1 (6 bases). V lost 2 bases to trimming and J lost 3 bases, with 13 bases between them. CDR3 size: 15 residues. CDR1 is MGHRA and CDR2 is YSYEKL in the germline V gene.

This chain uses TRBV15 with TRBJ1-5, with D possibly being TRBD1 (5 bases). Germline V CDR1 and CDR2: LNHNV, YYDKDF (reference sequence). The V gene lost 1 base and the J gene lost 1 base, with 8 bases spanning the gap. The CDR3 totals 15 residues. The CDR3 reads CATSRGDVSNQPQHF. Here the CDR3 DNA reads TGTGCCACCAGCAGAGGGGACGTAAGCAATCAGCCCCAGCATTTT.

This sequence joins TRBV11-2 and TRBJ2-2; a possible D gene is TRBD2 (5 bases). V lost 0 bases and J 6 bases, leaving 11 bases between the germline ends. This CDR3 spans 15 amino acids. Looked up from germline, CDR1 is SGHAT and CDR2 is FQNNGV. The DNA of the CDR3 is TGTGCCAGCAGCTTAGAACCGGGGTTTCCCGGGGAGCTGTTTTTT. It specifies CASSLEPGFPGELFF.

The chain couples TRBV4-1 to TRBJ2-5; 12 bases map to TRBD2. This CDR3 comprises 17 residues. V shed 4 bases, J shed 2 bases, and the junction held 8 bases outside the gene matches. Germline V gene data show CDR1 as MGHRA and CDR2 as YSYEKL. CDR3 sequence: CASSRLGLAGYQETQYF. The CDR3 DNA sequence: TGCGCCAGCAGCCGCCTTGGACTAGCGGGGTATCAAGAGACCCAGTACTTC.

The gene calls are TRBV5-6 and TRBJ1-2; D is unresolved. Trimming stripped 2 bases from V and 2 bases from J, with 16 bases between. The germline CDR1 and CDR2 sequences are SGHDT and YYEEEE. The CDR3 contains 16 residues. This CDR3 is CASSFDRPRGNYGYTF. CDR3 coding DNA: TGTGCCAGCAGCTTTGACCGGCCCCGGGGAAACTATGGCTACACCTTC.

As for this clone: The same CDR3 is also encoded by other DNA sequences in this sample. This chain connects TRBV28 to TRBJ1-2; D remains unclear. Trimming stripped 6 bases from V and 4 bases from J, with 9 bases between. CDR1 is MDHEN, CDR2 SYDVKM, per germline. CDR3 length equals 12 residues. CDR3 nucleotides: TGTGCCAGCAGCCTCGGCCTCTATGGCTACACCTTC. This gives the protein CASSLGLYGYTF.

The chain employs TRBV7-2 and TRBJ2-5; 7 bases align to TRBD2. The J segment lost 2 bases and the V segment lost 6 bases, leaving 9 bases of the junction unmatched. Germline CDR1 is SGHTA and CDR2 is FQGNSA. The CDR3 has 15 residues. The CDR3 DNA reads TGTGCCAGCAGTCGTCGTCCTAGCGGTCAAGAGACCCAGTACTTC. Translation gives CASSRRPSGQETQYF.

The V and J genes are TRBV5-1 and TRBJ1-2; D call uncertain. V dropped 0 bases and J dropped 2 bases, with 8 bases sitting between them. The length of the CDR3 is 14 residues. Germline-derived CDR1 and CDR2 are SGHRS and YFSETQ. The CDR3 sequence: CASSLATANYGYTF. The CDR3 DNA sequence: TGCGCCAGCAGCTTGGCGACGGCCAACTATGGCTACACCTTC. Variable domain in full (rest from reference TRBV5-1 and TRBJ1-2): KAGVTQTPRYLIKTRGQQVTLSCSPISGHRSVSWYQQTPGQGLQFLFEYFSETQRNKGNFPGRFSGRQFSNSRSEMNVSTLELGDSALYLCASSLATANYGYTFGSGTRLTVV.

This chain uses TRBV6-6 with TRBJ2-7; the match to TRBD1 covers 7 bases. Germline V gene sequence: CDR1 MNHNY, CDR2 SVGAGI (reference sequence). The CDR3 spans 15 residues. Germline trimming cut 0 bases from V and 3 bases from J; bases unmatched to any gene: 5. The CDR3 bases are TGTGCCAGCAGTTACTCGTCCGCAGGGGGCTACGAGCAGTACTTC. Translated, it gives CASSYSSAGGYEQYF.

This clone was seen once. Other nucleotide sequences in the sample specify the same CDR3. The chain is built from TRBV5-1 and TRBJ2-7; 9 nucleotides line up with TRBD1. Trimming at V came to 0 bases and at J to 3 bases, leaving 7 bases not matched to a gene. CDR3 length: 16 amino acids. In germline, CDR1 is SGHRS, CDR2 YFSETQ. This CDR3 reads CASSLAPGQGSYEQYF. The CDR3 nucleotides read TGCGCCAGCAGCTTGGCGCCGGGACAGGGAAGCTACGAGCAGTACTTC.

The chain uses TRBV6-5 and TRBJ2-5; TRBD2 matches at 11 bases. V was pared by 6 bases and J by 4 bases, with 7 bases of the junction left unmatched. Looked up from germline, CDR1 is MNHEY and CDR2 is SVGAGI. The CDR3 extends over 15 amino acids. The CDR3 DNA reads TGTGCCAGCAGCGGACTAGCGGGCGTTAGAGAGACCCAGTACTTC. It specifies CASSGLAGVRETQYF.

The rearrangement links TRBV7-9 to TRBJ2-2, with 11 nucleotides matching TRBD2. The CDR3 covers 15 residues. J lost 5 bases, V lost 6 bases, and 5 bases had no gene match. Germline CDR1 SEHNR, CDR2 FQNEAQ (reference sequence). The CDR3 here is CASRASGGTTGELFF. Written as DNA, the CDR3 is TGTGCCAGCAGAGCTAGCGGGGGGACAACCGGGGAGCTGTTTTTT.

About this clone itself: Distinct nucleotide sequences in the sample also encode this CDR3. The chain employs TRBV14 and TRBJ1-5; D not certain. V gave up 4 bases and J gave up 4 bases, with 5 bases separating them. CDR1 SGHDN and CDR2 FVKESK come from the germline V gene. CDR3 length: 12 residues. In DNA form, the CDR3 reads TGTGCCAGCAGCCGAGGGAATCAGCCCCAGCATTTT. Protein: CASSRGNQPQHF.

The chain joins TRBV30 to TRBJ2-2; D uncertain. CDR1 and CDR2 (germline): GTSNPN, SVGIG (reference sequence). The CDR3 is 14 residues long. V lost 0 bases and J lost 3, with 8 bases in between. The CDR3 protein is CAWSVYGYTGELFF. As DNA, the CDR3 is TGTGCCTGGAGTGTATATGGGTACACCGGGGAGCTGTTTTTT.

This chain connects TRBV5-4 to TRBJ2-2, with TRBD2 matching 15 bases. Unmatched junction bases numbered 9, after V lost 4 bases and J lost 2 bases. The CDR3 loop spans 19 amino acids. CDR1 is SGHNT and CDR2 is YYREEE in the germline V gene (reference sequence). CDR3: CASSGPGLAGGLNTGELFF. The CDR3 nucleotides are TGTGCCAGCAGCGGGCCCGGACTAGCGGGAGGGCTTAACACCGGGGAGCTGTTTTTT.

In the case of this clone: Other DNA sequences in the sample encode the same CDR3. The chain is built from TRBV9 and TRBJ2-1, with 13 positions matching TRBD2. The CDR3 is made up of 15 amino acids. The trim removed 3 bases at V and 3 bases at J, leaving 0 bases unmatched. Germline V lookup: CDR1 SGDLS, CDR2 YYNGEE. The CDR3 spells CASSGLAGGYNEQFF. Here the CDR3 DNA reads TGTGCCAGCAGCGGACTAGCGGGAGGCTACAATGAGCAGTTCTTC.

The gene calls are TRBV20-1 and TRBJ1-1; perhaps TRBD1 as D (5 bases). The V end was cut by 7 bases, the J end by 4 bases, with 10 bases between. There are 11 residues in the CDR3. Germline V lookup: CDR1 DFQATT, CDR2 SNEGSKA (reference sequence). Written as DNA, the CDR3 is TGCAGTGAGGAGGGGAGCACTGAAGCTTTCTTT. The encoded protein is CSEEGSTEAFF.